This TCR beta chain was documented in a study of response to subunit inactivated influenza vaccine. TCRdb re-called the RT-PCR reads through MiXCR, storing one row per CDR3 protein. The data show 150,000 to 200,000 distinct CDR3 sequences, with approximately 12% seen just once and about 29% held by the top ten. CDR3 length: 16 residues. Unmatched junction bases numbered 5, after V lost 6 bases and J lost 2 bases. The sample holds a few counts of this clonotype. A further study also used this sample, focusing on T cells expressing NK-cell markers. That study reports: As the method of synthesis, 5'RACE template switching with UMIs yielded TCR beta cDNA. One of the eight sequenced donors was seronegative, whereas the other seven were HCMV-seropositive. Whether the expanded NKG2C+ T cell clones recognized HCMV remained unclear.

This chain connects TRBV12-3 or TRBV12-4 to TRBJ2-3; 13 nucleotides match TRBD2. This sequence was found in a man aged 45-65 years who received an inactivated influenza vaccine. Material: CD8+ T cells sorted from PBMCs, obtained roughly 12 days after vaccination. The CDR3, as DNA: TGTGCCAGCAGCCCAACTAGCGGGAGGGCCACAGATACGCAGTATTTT. This encodes CASSPTSGRATDTQYF.